This T cell receptor beta chain was observed in a study of blood T cells in healthy people across ages. The authors ran a second PCR of roughly 6 to 12 cycles using a sample-barcoded 5' primer and a J-beta primer mix. One entry per CDR3 protein results from TCRdb running MiXCR on the 5' RACE reads. The sample consists of about 680,000 distinct CDR3 sequences, 49% of them appearing once. This clonotype has just a few counts. Trimming took off 6 bases at V and 0 bases at J, with 12 bases between the two ends. Germline V gene lookup returns CDR1 ENHRY and CDR2 SYGVKD. The CDR3 length is 15 residues. The chain recombines TRBV10-3 with TRBJ2-4; D not resolved. The sample consisted of blood. The origin of this receptor is a woman in her sixties in good health. The CDR3 DNA sequence: TGTGCCATCAGCTCCGGGTCCTTAGCCAAAAACATTCAGTACTTC. Translating it yields CAISSGSLAKNIQYF.